The present T cell receptor (beta chain) was sequenced within a study of OX40 agonist ivuxolimab in advanced cancers. Study-wide context: Dose-escalation patients were diagnosed with hepatocellular carcinoma, melanoma, renal cell cancer or head and neck cancer.

CDR3 length: 16 residues. Clones were sequenced by immunoSEQ multiplex PCR, and TCRdb holds only the in-frame ones, with some missing. The sample carries approximately 91,000 clones, roughly 91% recorded once. The source was CD4+ or CD8+ T cells sorted from blood, collected in a trial of the OX40 agonist ivuxolimab. The TCR originated in an adult with an advanced solid tumor such as melanoma, head and neck, liver or kidney cancer. The V gene is TRBV21-1, the J gene TRBJ1-4. TRBV21-1 is marked as a pseudogene. The CDR3 loop reads CASSSGHRTCGEKLFF. The DNA of the CDR3 is TGTGCCAGCTCCTCAGGTCATCGGACGTGTGGGGAAAAACTGTTTTTT.